The rows below give T cell receptor beta chains drawn from one sample of a study of blood T cells in healthy people across ages. TCRdb re-derived calls from the 5' RACE reads in MiXCR, one entry per CDR3 protein. The sample has 700,000 to 950,000 distinct CDR3 sequences; over 45% are singletons. Material for sequencing was blood. The receptor set was obtained from a man aged 30-40 years in good health. CDR3s include the opening cysteine and the closing phenylalanine or tryptophan. Fields, in order: V gene, D gene, clone size, J gene, CDR3 protein, CDR3 DNA. D genes are given only for firm matches. Clone size appears in some rows only: once, few, many, or a class for an expanded clone.

TRBV3-1	NA	few	TRBJ2-7	CASSQVLDSYEQYF	TGTGCCAGCAGCCAAGTTCTCGACTCCTACGAGCAGTACTTC
TRBV20-1	TRBD2	few	TRBJ2-7	CSATPLAGADHEQYF	TGCAGTGCTACACCTCTAGCGGGAGCGGACCACGAGCAGTACTTC
TRBV2	TRBD2	NA	TRBJ2-1	CASSDLLARVEQFF	TGTGCCAGCAGTGACCTACTAGCGCGAGTTGAGCAGTTCTTC
TRBV11-2	NA	NA	TRBJ2-5	CAGSPGTEYQETQYF	TGTGCCGGCAGCCCAGGGACTGAGTACCAAGAGACCCAGTACTTC
TRBV7-8	NA	NA	TRBJ2-7	CASSSMGEDEQYF	TGTGCCAGCAGCTCAATGGGGGAAGACGAGCAGTACTTC
TRBV29-1	TRBD1	NA	TRBJ2-7	CSVEDRTGGPYEQYF	TGCAGCGTTGAAGATCGGACAGGGGGGCCCTACGAGCAGTACTTC
TRBV6-6	NA	NA	TRBJ2-7	CASSYVMSRGYHEQYF	TGTGCCAGCAGTTACGTCATGAGTAGGGGTTACCACGAGCAGTACTTC
TRBV20-1	NA	once	TRBJ1-4	CSAITGPGNSEKLFF	TGCAGTGCTATCACGGGTCCAGGGAATAGTGAAAAACTGTTTTTT
TRBV20-1	TRBD2	NA	TRBJ2-3	CSATGTSGGGATQYF	TGCAGTGCTACCGGGACTAGCGGAGGGGGGGCTACGCAGTATTTT
TRBV20-1	NA	NA	TRBJ1-2	CSAHWGKGYGYTF	TGCAGTGCACACTGGGGGAAAGGCTATGGCTACACCTTC
TRBV20-1	NA	NA	TRBJ1-6	CSARDTTDLNNSPLHF	TGCAGTGCTAGAGATACCACAGATCTAAATAATTCACCCCTCCACTTT
TRBV5-1	NA	NA	TRBJ1-6	CASSLSSSPPLHF	TGCGCCAGCAGCTTGTCAAGTTCCCCACCCCTCCACTTT
TRBV20-1	NA	NA	TRBJ2-7	CSANADSYEQYF	TGCAGTGCTAACGCCGACAGCTACGAGCAGTACTTC
TRBV29-1	NA	NA	TRBJ1-1	CSVEEGLSMNTEAFF	TGCAGCGTTGAAGAGGGACTGTCCATGAACACTGAAGCTTTCTTT
TRBV18	NA	NA	TRBJ2-6	CASSSTGGAGKAGANVLTF	TGTGCCAGCTCTTCAACTGGGGGCGCAGGCAAGGCTGGGGCCAACGTCCTGACTTTC
TRBV7-7	TRBD2	NA	TRBJ2-5	CASSRGTSGVETQYF	TGTGCCAGCAGCCGAGGGACTAGCGGGGTAGAGACCCAGTACTTC
TRBV20-1	NA	NA	TRBJ2-3	CSAPTGADTQYF	TGCAGTGCCCCGACGGGAGCAGATACGCAGTATTTT
TRBV29-1	NA	few	TRBJ2-5	CSVGAEETQYF	TGCAGCGTTGGGGCGGAAGAGACCCAGTACTTC
TRBV6-5	NA	few	TRBJ2-4	CASSLSPKNIQYF	TGTGCCAGCAGTTTATCTCCAAAAAACATTCAGTACTTC
TRBV20-1	NA	once	TRBJ1-6	CSASPQRSSPLHF	TGCAGTGCTAGCCCCCAGAGATCTTCACCCCTCCACTTT
TRBV7-2	TRBD2	few	TRBJ2-5	CASSFIGGASGETQYF	TGTGCCAGCAGCTTCATAGGCGGGGCTAGCGGCGAGACCCAGTACTTC
TRBV30	NA	NA	TRBJ2-3	CAWSLYSSTDTQYF	TGTGCCTGGAGTCTTTACTCTAGCACAGATACGCAGTATTTT
TRBV3-1	NA	NA	TRBJ2-7	CASSPPSADRLEQYF	TGTGCCAGCAGCCCCCCGAGCGCGGATAGACTCGAGCAGTACTTC
TRBV29-1	TRBD2	NA	TRBJ2-5	CSVEVAGREETQYF	TGCAGCGTTGAAGTAGCGGGGAGAGAAGAGACCCAGTACTTC
TRBV29-1	TRBD1	NA	TRBJ1-4	CSVGIQGNEKLFF	TGCAGCGTTGGGATACAGGGGAATGAAAAACTGTTTTTT
TRBV28	NA	NA	TRBJ2-7	CASSFLLQGYNEQYF	TGTGCCAGCAGTTTTCTTCTCCAAGGGTACAATGAGCAGTACTTC